A selection of T cell receptor beta chains follows, all from one sample in a study of identical twins. TCRdb ran MiXCR on the 5' RACE reads and lists one entry per CDR3 protein. The table records about 240,000 distinct CDR3 sequences, approximately 10% of them present only once. The source material was memory T cells sorted from blood. The receptors were sampled from a man aged 45-65 years in good health. The CDR3 runs from the conserved cysteine through the conserved F or W. D genes are given only for firm matches. Clone sizes are given selectively: once, few, many, or a class where the clone is expanded.

d_call	v_call	cdr3_length	j_call	clone_size	cdr3_nt	cdr3_aa
.	TRBV5-6	16	TRBJ2-1	few	TGTGCCAGCAGCTTTTCTCCAGCGGGCTCTTACAATGAGCAGTTCTTC	CASSFSPAGSYNEQFF
TRBD1	TRBV5-1	15	TRBJ1-6	many	TGCGCCAGCAGCAGGACAGGGGGAAATAATTCACCCCTCCACTTT	CASSRTGGNNSPLHF
.	TRBV14	18	TRBJ2-7	few	TGTGCCAGCAGCCAAGAAAGGGTCGGAGCCAAAACACCCTACGAGCAGTACTTC	CASSQERVGAKTPYEQYF
.	TRBV3-1	13	TRBJ2-2	.	TGTGCCAGCAGCCAACTGAGGACCGGGGAGCTGTTTTTT	CASSQLRTGELFF
.	TRBV2	14	TRBJ1-5	.	TGTGCCAGCAGTTTGAAGAAGGGGAATCAGCCCCAGCATTTT	CASSLKKGNQPQHF
.	TRBV5-6	13	TRBJ2-4	many	TGTGCCAGCAGCTTGCGGGGCCTGGACATTCAGTACTTC	CASSLRGLDIQYF
TRBD1	TRBV7-7	15	TRBJ2-2	.	TGTGCTAGCAGTTTGACAGGGACGAACACCGGGGAGCTGTTTTTT	CASSLTGTNTGELFF
TRBD1	TRBV28	14	TRBJ2-1	.	TGTGCCAGCAGTCCACCGACAGGGTACAATGAGCAGTTCTTC	CASSPPTGYNEQFF
TRBD2	TRBV7-6	17	TRBJ2-7	many	TGTGCCAGCAGCTACAAGCAGGAGGCGGGGGATCCGGTAGAGCAGTACTTC	CASSYKQEAGDPVEQYF
.	TRBV7-6	13	TRBJ2-7	.	TGTGCCAGCAGCCAGGAGGTCGGAACTGAGCAGTACTTC	CASSQEVGTEQYF
TRBD2	TRBV10-3	16	TRBJ2-7	.	TGTGCCATCAGTGATTTAAGTAGCGGGAAGCCCTACGAGCAGTACTTC	CAISDLSSGKPYEQYF
TRBD2	TRBV3-1	16	TRBJ2-5	few	TGTGCCAGCAGCCAAGGGCAGCGGGGGGGTCAAGAGACCCAGTACTTC	CASSQGQRGGQETQYF
.	TRBV5-1	12	TRBJ1-2	.	TGCGCCAGCAGCTTGCGGAATAGTGGCTACACCTTC	CASSLRNSGYTF
.	TRBV7-2	15	TRBJ2-1	.	TGTGCCAGCTTACTTGGGACTTCCCCGGGCAATGAGCAGTTCTTC	CASLLGTSPGNEQFF
.	TRBV20-1	13	TRBJ2-5	.	TGCAGTGCTAGAGATAACCTGCCAGAGACCCAGTACTTC	CSARDNLPETQYF
.	TRBV12-3/TRBV12-4	13	TRBJ2-5	many	TGTGCCAGCAGTTTTGACTTCCCCCAGACCCAGTACTTC	CASSFDFPQTQYF
.	TRBV6-1	12	TRBJ1-1	few	TGTGCCAGCATCAACGAGAACACTGAAGCTTTCTTT	CASINENTEAFF
.	TRBV20-1	16	TRBJ1-5	few	TGCAGTGCTAGTGGGCAAGGGGGAGGGAGCAATCAGCCCCAGCATTTT	CSASGQGGGSNQPQHF
.	TRBV5-1	16	TRBJ2-4	many	TGCGCCAGCAGCTTGGGCTCCCAGGGATGGGGGAACATTCAGTACTTC	CASSLGSQGWGNIQYF
.	TRBV4-3	17	TRBJ2-6	few	TGCGCCAGCAGCCAAGAGGGGCAACCCTCTGGGGCCAACGTCCTGACTTTC	CASSQEGQPSGANVLTF
.	TRBV6-2/TRBV6-3	12	TRBJ2-3	.	TGTGCCAGTAACAGTAACACAGATACGCAGTATTTT	CASNSNTDTQYF
.	TRBV5-1	15	TRBJ2-3	few	TGCGCCAGCAGCTTAAGCGAGCCCCTCCCAGATACGCAGTATTTT	CASSLSEPLPDTQYF
TRBD1	TRBV7-9	16	TRBJ1-5	.	TGTGCCAGCAGCAGTGTGGCAGGGGGTCGCAATCAGCCCCAGCATTTT	CASSSVAGGRNQPQHF
TRBD1	TRBV5-1	14	TRBJ2-3	.	TGCGCCAGCAGCGCAGACAGGGTTCCAGATACGCAGTATTTT	CASSADRVPDTQYF
.	TRBV9	15	TRBJ2-3	few	TGTGCCAGCAGCGCCAGGTTTCAAGACCCAGATACGCAGTATTTT	CASSARFQDPDTQYF
.	TRBV4-2	15	TRBJ1-2	.	TGTGCCAGCAGCCAAGATATCGCAGTCAACTATGGCTACACCTTC	CASSQDIAVNYGYTF
TRBD2	TRBV7-2	14	TRBJ2-7	many	TGTGCCAGCAGCCCCCTACTAGCGGCCTACGAGCAGTACTTC	CASSPLLAAYEQYF
.	TRBV20-1	16	TRBJ1-3	few	TGCAGTGCTCTCCGGGACATCGGACACTCTGGAAACACCATATATTTT	CSALRDIGHSGNTIYF
TRBD2	TRBV27	15	TRBJ2-1	many	TGTGCCAGCTACGCCTTAGCGGGGGGGGGGAATGAGCAGTTCTTC	CASYALAGGGNEQFF
TRBD1	TRBV6-2/TRBV6-3	14	TRBJ1-2	.	TGTGCCAGCACTGCGGAAGACAGGGGTTACGGCTACACCTTC	CASTAEDRGYGYTF
.	TRBV7-2	12	TRBJ2-7	many	TGTGCCAGCAGCTTAGGGACTTACGAGCAGTACTTC	CASSLGTYEQYF
.	TRBV5-6	16	TRBJ2-7	many	TGTGCCAGCAGCTTGGTTTTCAGTAGTATCTCCTACGAGCAGTACTTC	CASSLVFSSISYEQYF
.	TRBV13	15	TRBJ2-1	.	TGTGCCAGCAGCTTAGAGGACAGACCATACAATGAGCAGTTCTTC	CASSLEDRPYNEQFF
.	TRBV6-2/TRBV6-3	14	TRBJ2-5	.	TGTGCCAGCAGTTACCGCAGGGAATCGGAGACCCAGTACTTC	CASSYRRESETQYF
.	TRBV15	14	TRBJ2-7	.	TGTGCCACCAGCAGAGATGTGCAGGAAGACGAGCAGTACTTC	CATSRDVQEDEQYF
TRBD1	TRBV30	14	TRBJ2-7	.	TGTGCCTGGAAGGGACAGGGTAGGGTCCACGAGCAGTACTTC	CAWKGQGRVHEQYF
TRBD2	TRBV20-1	15	TRBJ2-7	few	TGCAGTGCTAGAAGGGCTAGCGGGAGTATCTACGAGCAGTACTTC	CSARRASGSIYEQYF
TRBD2	TRBV10-3	18	TRBJ2-5	many	TGTGCCATCAGTGAGTCGAGGACTAGCGGGAGTAGTGGAGAGACCCAGTACTTC	CAISESRTSGSSGETQYF
.	TRBV7-9	16	TRBJ2-6	many	TGTGCCAGCCCCCCGACGACGAGGATCGGGGCCAACGTCCTGACTTTC	CASPPTTRIGANVLTF
.	TRBV28	10	TRBJ1-1	many	TGTGCCAGCAGAAGCTTTGAAGCTTTCTTT	CASRSFEAFF
.	TRBV20-1	14	TRBJ2-1	few	TGCAGTGCTAGAGCCGGGGACGGCTACAATGAGCAGTTCTTC	CSARAGDGYNEQFF
.	TRBV7-3	13	TRBJ2-7	few	TGTGCCAGCAGCGGCTCGGCGTCCGGCGAGCAGTACTTC	CASSGSASGEQYF
.	TRBV29-1	15	TRBJ2-3	few	TGCAGCGTGGCTGAGGGCGGATATAGCACAGATACGCAGTATTTT	CSVAEGGYSTDTQYF
.	TRBV29-1	12	TRBJ2-7	many	TGCAGCGTTGCGGATGGCTCCTACGAGCAGTACTTC	CSVADGSYEQYF
.	TRBV20-1	14	TRBJ2-3	.	TGCAGTGCTAGTCGGCAGGCCGGCGGAGATACGCAGTATTTT	CSASRQAGGDTQYF
TRBD1	TRBV9	15	TRBJ2-2	.	TGTGCCAGCAGCGCTCGGACAGGGGGCACCGGGGAGCTGTTTTTT	CASSARTGGTGELFF
.	TRBV9	16	TRBJ2-2	many	TGTGCCAGCAGCGTAGGGGTACAGGGCCACACCGGGGAGCTGTTTTTT	CASSVGVQGHTGELFF
.	TRBV7-9	15	TRBJ2-5	.	TGTGCCAGCAGCTTCGGAGGGATGACGAGAGAGACCCAGTACTTC	CASSFGGMTRETQYF
.	TRBV4-3	15	TRBJ1-6	few	TGCGCCAGCAGCCAGGCACAAGTTTATAATTCACCCCTCCACTTT	CASSQAQVYNSPLHF
.	TRBV7-8	15	TRBJ1-6	many	TGTGCCAGCAGCTTAATGTCCAGGGGCAATTCACCCCTCCACTTT	CASSLMSRGNSPLHF
TRBD1	TRBV24-1	10	TRBJ1-6	.	TGTGCCACCATAACAGGGGGGGCCCGCTTT	CATITGGARF
TRBD1	TRBV20-1	15	TRBJ2-7	few	TGCAGTGCTAGGGACCGGACAGGGGGCCCATCCGAGCAGTACTTC	CSARDRTGGPSEQYF
TRBD1	TRBV19	17	TRBJ2-7	many	TGTGCCAGTAGCCACTCGCCGGGACAGGGGTCATCCTACGAGCAGTACTTC	CASSHSPGQGSSYEQYF